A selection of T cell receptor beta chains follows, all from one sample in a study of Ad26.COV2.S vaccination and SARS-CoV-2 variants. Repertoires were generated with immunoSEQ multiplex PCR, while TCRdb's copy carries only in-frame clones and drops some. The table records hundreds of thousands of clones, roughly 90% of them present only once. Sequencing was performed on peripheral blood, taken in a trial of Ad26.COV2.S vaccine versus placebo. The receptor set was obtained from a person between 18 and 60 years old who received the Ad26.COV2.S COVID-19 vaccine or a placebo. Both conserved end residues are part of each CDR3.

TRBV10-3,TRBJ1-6,CAISGGTDSYNSPLHF
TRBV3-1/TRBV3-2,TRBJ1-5,CASSQGGTGDQPQHF
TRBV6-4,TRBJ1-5,CASAREAPLQPQHF
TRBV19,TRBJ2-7,CASSISVGLAGYEQYF
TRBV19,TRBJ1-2,CASSLHDPRQGATPYGYTF
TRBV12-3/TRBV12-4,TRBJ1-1,CASRLRGIEAFF
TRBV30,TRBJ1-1,CAWRSMRQNYDTEAFF
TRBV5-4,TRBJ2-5,CASRAGTEETQYF
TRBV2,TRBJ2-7,CASTLVSGFTYEQYF
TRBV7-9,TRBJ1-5,CASSSGQGNQPQHF
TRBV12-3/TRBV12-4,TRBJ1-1,CASSPGPEAFF
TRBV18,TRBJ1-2,CASSLATGFVYGYTF
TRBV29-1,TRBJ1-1,CSVESYLNTEAFF
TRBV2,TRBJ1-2,CASRPGTWDGYTF
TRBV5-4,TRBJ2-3,CASSLEVGGSADTQYF
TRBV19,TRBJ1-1,CASTTQGSNTEAFF
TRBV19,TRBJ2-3,CASSIDLRTSTDTQYF
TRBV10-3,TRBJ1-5,CAISDQTGAQPQHF
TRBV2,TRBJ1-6,CASKPSPSGSPLHF
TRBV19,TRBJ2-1,CASSSGTYNEQFF
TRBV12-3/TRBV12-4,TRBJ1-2,CASSLTGDGYTF
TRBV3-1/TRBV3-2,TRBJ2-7,CASSQGGATPYEQYF
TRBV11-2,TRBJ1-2,CASSLVGSGYTF
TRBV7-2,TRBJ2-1,CASSFLAGGPNEQFF
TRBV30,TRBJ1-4,CAWSAGSTNEKLFF
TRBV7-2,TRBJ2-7,CASSLEAGNYEQYF
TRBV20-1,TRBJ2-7,CSAKVYEQYF
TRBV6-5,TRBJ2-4,CASRGQGQGKIQYF
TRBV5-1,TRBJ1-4,CASSLAGSREKLFF
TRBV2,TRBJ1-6,CASGGSSYNSPLHF
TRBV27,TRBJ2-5,CASSLLARSKETQYF
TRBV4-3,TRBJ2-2,CASSQGPITGELFF
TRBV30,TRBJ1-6,CARSGGNSPLHF
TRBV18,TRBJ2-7,CASSPYSDSSYEQYF
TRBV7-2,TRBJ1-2,CASSLRPRDLDANYGYTF
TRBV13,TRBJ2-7,CASSIGQDYEQYF
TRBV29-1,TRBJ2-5,CSVVGWWETQYF
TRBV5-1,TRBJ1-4,CASSIGRGGFNEKLFF
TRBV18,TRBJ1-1,CASSPMGPPNTEAFF
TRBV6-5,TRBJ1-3,CASSPQGYTIYF
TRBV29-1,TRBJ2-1,CSVENPTRPSGRIYNEQFF
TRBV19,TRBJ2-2,CASSIGQQGGLTGELFF
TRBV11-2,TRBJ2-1,CASSQVTPELQFF
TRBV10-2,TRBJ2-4,CASSQGYLAKNIQYF
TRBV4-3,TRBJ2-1,CASSQVWTSGGTYNEQFF
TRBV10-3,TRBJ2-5,CAISESLPGRETQYF
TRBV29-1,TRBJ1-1,CSGDSGTEAFF
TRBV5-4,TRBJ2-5,CASSLEAGGETQYF
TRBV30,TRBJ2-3,CAWSPLAGFTQYF
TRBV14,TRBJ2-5,CASSSRQVGAGTQYF
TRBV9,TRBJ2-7,CASSEGREDYEQYF
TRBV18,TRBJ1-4,CASSKDFATNEKLFF
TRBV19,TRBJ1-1,CASSRDRESEAFF